This passage covers 18 T cell receptor beta chains from one sample sequenced in a study of identical twins. Using its own MiXCR run on the 5' RACE reads, TCRdb lists one record per CDR3 protein. Among around 470,000 distinct CDR3 sequences, 13% to 15% were seen once, and the ten largest hold over 0.5%. These data were likewise used in another study, on yellow fever vaccine responses in identical twins.

The sequenced sample was CD4+ T cells sorted from blood. Every receptor here comes from a young woman in good health.

The rearrangement links TRBV27 to TRBJ1-2; no reliable D call. V lost 8 bases and J lost 7, with 17 bases in between. Germline V CDR1 and CDR2: MNHEY, SMNVEV (reference sequence). The CDR3 has 13 residues. CDR3 protein: CASRMETVGGYTF. The CDR3 region has the DNA TGTGCCAGCCGGATGGAGACGGTCGGTGGCTACACCTTC.

This clonotype was observed a few times. The gene calls are TRBV29-1 and TRBJ2-3, with 11 bases lining up with TRBD2. Per the germline V gene, CDR1 is SQVTM and CDR2 is ANQGSEA. With 5 bases clipped from V and 2 bases from J, the junction kept 6 bases outside the gene matches. The CDR3 sequence is 15 residues long. The CDR3 spells CSVLAGGRNTDTQYF. The CDR3 nucleotides read TGCAGCGTTCTAGCGGGGGGCCGAAACACAGATACGCAGTATTTT.

V gene TRBV21-1 combines with J gene TRBJ2-1. TRBV21-1 is tagged as a pseudogene. The CDR3 is made up of 15 amino acids. CDR3 amino acids: CASSKEKQSYNEQFF. CDR3 sequence (DNA): TGTGCCAGCAGCAAAGAGAAACAGTCTTACAATGAGCAGTTCTTC.

This clonotype has more than one count but fewer than ten. At one end the junction does not follow the germline gene, possibly because of a read error. The chain has TRBV25-1 and TRBJ2-5; no reliable D call. CDR1 and CDR2 from the germline V gene are MGHDK and SYGVNS. The CDR3 sequence is 14 residues long. The CDR3 DNA is TGTGCCAGCAGTCAATACTCACGCGGAGAGACCCAGTACTTC. Translating it yields CASSQYSRGETQYF.

The chain recombines TRBV4-3 with TRBJ1-2; D gene uncertain. Germline V gene data show CDR1 as LGHNA and CDR2 as YSLEER. This CDR3 is 13 amino acids long. The germline V and J ends were trimmed by 0 bases and 1 base, with 3 bases remaining between them. CDR3: CASSQEVNYGYTF. In nucleotides, the CDR3 is TGCGCCAGCAGCCAAGAGGTTAACTATGGCTACACCTTC.

This clonotype has a count of ten or more. The chain is built from TRBV2 and TRBJ1-2; 8 positions agree with TRBD1. The CDR3 sequence is 13 residues long. Trimming at V came to 7 bases and at J to 4 bases, leaving 5 bases not matched to a gene. Germline loops: CDR1 SNHLY, CDR2 FYNNEI. In DNA, the CDR3 is TGTGCCAGCAACCTCGGACAGGGCTATGGCTACACCTTC. Translating gives CASNLGQGYGYTF.

This clonotype was observed a handful of times. The V call is TRBV6-5, the J call TRBJ1-5, with 9 bases fitting TRBD1. The CDR3 totals 17 residues. Germline lookup yields CDR1 MNHEY and CDR2 SVGAGI. Losses at the gene ends were 4 bases for V and 0 bases for J; bases not matched to a gene: 7. The CDR3 DNA reads TGTGCCAGCAGTTCCCCGGGACAGGGAAATAGCAATCAGCCCCAGCATTTT. As protein: CASSSPGQGNSNQPQHF.

The rearrangement joins TRBV2 to TRBJ2-3, with 12 nucleotides matching TRBD2. The germline V gene encodes CDR1 SNHLY and CDR2 FYNNEI. With V trimmed by 11 bases and J by 1 base, 16 bases remained unmatched. The CDR3 loop spans 18 amino acids. The CDR3 sequence is CALRHKRTSGKRTDTQYF. In nucleotides, the CDR3 is TGTGCCCTCAGACACAAAAGGACTAGCGGGAAACGCACAGATACGCAGTATTTT.

This chain connects TRBV3-1 to TRBJ2-1; D call uncertain. Germline lookup yields CDR1 LGHDT and CDR2 YNNKEL (reference sequence). This CDR3 comprises 15 residues. V was pared by 2 bases and J by 3 bases, with 11 bases between. The CDR3 protein is CASSQIQAVYNEQFF. CDR3 DNA sequence: TGTGCCAGCAGCCAAATCCAAGCAGTCTACAATGAGCAGTTCTTC.

The chain is built from TRBV20-1 and TRBJ2-2; possible D gene TRBD2, 6 bases. This CDR3 has 16 amino acids. Germline V lookup: CDR1 DFQATT, CDR2 SNEGSKA (reference sequence). The germline V and J ends were trimmed by 0 bases and 4 bases, with 15 bases remaining between them. In DNA form, the CDR3 reads TGCAGTGCTAGAGATAAAGTCGGGAGAATCACCGGGGAGCTGTTTTTT. It specifies CSARDKVGRITGELFF.

This chain connects TRBV4-3 to TRBJ2-3, with D uncertain. This CDR3 region has 16 residues. The germline gives CDR1 LGHNA, CDR2 YSLEER. V was clipped by 1 base and J by 3 bases, with 14 bases between them. CDR3 bases: TGCGCCAGCAGCCAAGTCCGGGCTGACGGAACAGATACGCAGTATTTT. Its translation: CASSQVRADGTDTQYF.

The CDR3 nucleotides read TGTGCCAGCAGCCCAGCCTGGGGTGATACGCAGTATTTT. Its translation: CASSPAWGDTQYF. V and J are TRBV7-2 and TRBJ2-3; D unresolved. V shed 5 bases and J shed 6 bases, with 12 bases lying between them. The germline gives CDR1 SGHTA, CDR2 FQGNSA. The CDR3 is made up of 13 amino acids.

V gene TRBV20-1 combines with J gene TRBJ2-7; 15 positions match TRBD2. Germline-derived CDR1 and CDR2 are DFQATT and SNEGSKA (reference sequence). V lost 5 bases, J lost 0 bases, and 5 bases stayed unmatched. The CDR3 is 16 residues long. CDR3 residues: CSAQGTSGGSSYEQYF. The CDR3 region has the DNA TGCAGTGCTCAAGGGACTAGCGGGGGGAGCTCCTACGAGCAGTACTTC.

The table lists this clonotype with a few counts. The chain uses TRBV20-1 and TRBJ1-5; D may be TRBD1 (5 bases). The germline V and J ends were trimmed by 3 bases and 7 bases, with 13 bases remaining between them. Germline values: CDR1 DFQATT, CDR2 SNEGSKA (reference sequence). This CDR3 has 13 amino acids. CDR3 protein: CSASLAGGQPQHF. The CDR3 DNA follows: TGCAGTGCTAGCCTGGCCGGGGGACAGCCCCAGCATTTT.

Many counts were recorded for this clonotype. The J gene is TRBJ2-7, the V gene TRBV7-2; D remains ambiguous. Germline CDR1 reads SGHTA; CDR2 reads FQGNSA. The V gene lost 4 bases and the J gene lost 7 bases, with 8 bases spanning the gap. The CDR3 sequence is 11 residues long. CDR3 bases: TGTGCCAGCAGCTCTACTCCTGAGCAGTACTTC. Amino acid sequence: CASSSTPEQYF.

This clonotype was counted at least ten times. The chain carries TRBV21-1 and TRBJ2-6. TRBV21-1 is reported as a pseudogene. This CDR3 region has 13 residues. This CDR3 is CASVPISVHVLTF. The CDR3 DNA reads TGTGCCAGCGTGCCAATTTCGGTCCACGTCCTGACTTTC.

This chain uses TRBV7-9 with TRBJ2-5, with 7 bases identical to TRBD1. V lost 5 bases, J lost 2 bases, and 14 bases stayed unmatched. Germline V gives CDR1 SEHNR, CDR2 FQNEAQ (reference sequence). There are 17 residues in the CDR3. CDR3 amino acids: CASSPNPTGVGQETQYF. In DNA, the CDR3 is TGTGCCAGCAGCCCTAACCCTACAGGGGTTGGGCAAGAGACCCAGTACTTC. Supplemented by reference TRBV7-9 and TRBJ2-5, the full variable domain reads DTGVSQNPRHKITKRGQNVTFRCDPISEHNRLYWYRQTLGQGPEFLTYFQNEAQLEKSRLLSDRFSAERPKGSFSTLEIQRTEQGDSAMYLCASSPNPTGVGQETQYFGPGTRLLVL.

V gene TRBV9 combines with J gene TRBJ2-1; perhaps TRBD1 as D (5 bases). V lost 2 bases and J 4 bases, leaving 22 bases between the germline ends. The CDR3 sequence is 18 residues long. Germline V CDR1 and CDR2: SGDLS, YYNGEE. CDR3 amino acids: CASSVALQGPSLYNEQFF. CDR3 in DNA: TGTGCCAGCAGCGTGGCCCTTCAGGGCCCCTCTTTATACAATGAGCAGTTCTTC.